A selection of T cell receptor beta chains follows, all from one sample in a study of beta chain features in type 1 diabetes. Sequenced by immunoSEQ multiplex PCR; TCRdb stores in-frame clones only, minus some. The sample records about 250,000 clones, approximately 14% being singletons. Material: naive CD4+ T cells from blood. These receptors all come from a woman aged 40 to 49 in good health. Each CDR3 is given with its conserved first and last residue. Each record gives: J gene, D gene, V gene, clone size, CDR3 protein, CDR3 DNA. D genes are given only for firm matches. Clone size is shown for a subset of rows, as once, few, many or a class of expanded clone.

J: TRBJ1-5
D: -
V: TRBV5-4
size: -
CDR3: CASSLSGSNQPQHF
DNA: TGTGCCAGCAGCTTGTCAGGGTCCAATCAGCCCCAGCATTTT

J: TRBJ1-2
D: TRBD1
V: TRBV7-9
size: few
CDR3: CASGLREGAIGYTF
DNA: TGTGCCAGCGGACTCCGGGAGGGGGCAATTGGCTACACCTTC

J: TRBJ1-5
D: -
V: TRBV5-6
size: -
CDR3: CASSLVTSVNQPQHF
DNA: TGTGCCAGCAGCTTGGTCACAAGTGTGAATCAGCCCCAGCATTTT

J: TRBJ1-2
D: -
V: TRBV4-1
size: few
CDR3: CASSQGNQGSYGYTF
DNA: TGCGCCAGCAGCCAGGGAAACCAGGGGAGCTATGGCTACACCTTC

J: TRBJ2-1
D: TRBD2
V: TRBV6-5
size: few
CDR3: CASSYGTSGPNEQFF
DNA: TGTGCCAGCAGTTATGGGACTAGCGGGCCCAATGAGCAGTTCTTC

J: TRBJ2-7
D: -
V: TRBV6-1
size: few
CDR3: CASSPPGMTEQYF
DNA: TGTGCCAGCAGCCCCCCGGGTATGACTGAGCAGTACTTC

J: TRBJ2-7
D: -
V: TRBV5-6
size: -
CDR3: CASSVNYEQYF
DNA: TGTGCCAGCAGCGTAAACTACGAGCAGTACTTC

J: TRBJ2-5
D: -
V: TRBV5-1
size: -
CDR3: CASSFRDTGETQYF
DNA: TGCGCCAGCAGCTTTCGGGACACGGGGGAGACCCAGTACTTC

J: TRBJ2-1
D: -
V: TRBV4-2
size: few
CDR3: CASSQARTAVYNEQFF
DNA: TGTGCCAGCAGCCAAGCAAGGACAGCTGTATACAATGAGCAGTTCTTC

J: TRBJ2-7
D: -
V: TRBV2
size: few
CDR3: CASSEGTGLHEQYF
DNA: TGTGCCAGCAGTGAGGGTACAGGGCTCCACGAGCAGTACTTC

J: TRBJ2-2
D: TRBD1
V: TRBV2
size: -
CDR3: CASRDRETGELFF
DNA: TGTGCCAGCAGGGACAGGGAAACCGGGGAGCTGTTTTTT